This T cell receptor (beta chain) was identified in a study of T cell repertoires in cytomegalovirus infection. This clonotype has a handful of counts. Antigen: not known. V gave up 10 bases and J gave up 9 bases; unmatched junction bases: 10. Germline V CDR1 and CDR2: MNHNS, SASEGT. This CDR3 comprises 13 residues. TCRdb re-derived calls from the reads in MiXCR, one entry per CDR3 protein. The sample includes around 770,000 distinct CDR3 sequences, about 29% of them seen just once. The specimen was cultured CD8+ T cells from PBMCs, collected from culture after CMV antigen stimulation. The chain couples TRBV6-1 to TRBJ2-7; 12 bases are a match to TRBD2. This TCR came from a human donor in good health (CMV status not recorded). Some clones in this sample may be carry-over from other donors' samples. CDR3 nucleotides: TGTGCCACCCTCGGACTAGCGGGGCACGGGCAGTACGTC. Its protein product is CATLGLAGHGQYV.